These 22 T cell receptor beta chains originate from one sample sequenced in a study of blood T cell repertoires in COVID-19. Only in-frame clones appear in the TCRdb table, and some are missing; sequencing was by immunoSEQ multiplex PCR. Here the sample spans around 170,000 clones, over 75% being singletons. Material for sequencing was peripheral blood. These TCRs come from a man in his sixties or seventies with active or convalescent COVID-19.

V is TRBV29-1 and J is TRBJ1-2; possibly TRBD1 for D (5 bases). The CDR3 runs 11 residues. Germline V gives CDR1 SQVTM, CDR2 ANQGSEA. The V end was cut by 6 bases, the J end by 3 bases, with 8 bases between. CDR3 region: CSVVGDYGYTF. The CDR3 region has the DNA TGCAGCGTCGTAGGGGACTATGGCTACACCTTC. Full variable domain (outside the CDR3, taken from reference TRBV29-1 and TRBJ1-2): SAVISQKPSRDICQRGTSLTIQCQVDSQVTMMFWYRQQPGQSLTLIATANQGSEATYESGFVIDKFPISRPNLTFSTLTVSNMSPEDSSIYLCSVVGDYGYTFGSGTRLTVV.

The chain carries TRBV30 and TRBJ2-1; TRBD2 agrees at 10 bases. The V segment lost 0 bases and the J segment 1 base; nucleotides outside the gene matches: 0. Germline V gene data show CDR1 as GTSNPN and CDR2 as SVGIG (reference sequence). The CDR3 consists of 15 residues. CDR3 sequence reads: CAWSVLAGSYNEQFF. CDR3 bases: TGTGCCTGGAGTGTACTAGCGGGGTCCTACAATGAGCAGTTCTTC. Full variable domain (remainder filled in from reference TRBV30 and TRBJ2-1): SQTIHQWPATLVQPVGSPLSLECTVEGTSNPNLYWYRQAAGRGLQLLFYSVGIGQISSEVPQNLSASRPQDRQFILSSKKLLLSDSGFYLCAWSVLAGSYNEQFFGPGTRLTVL.

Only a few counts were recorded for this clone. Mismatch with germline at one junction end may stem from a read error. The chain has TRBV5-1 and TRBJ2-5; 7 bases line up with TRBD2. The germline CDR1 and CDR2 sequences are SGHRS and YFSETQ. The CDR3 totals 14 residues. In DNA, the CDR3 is TGCGCCAGCAGCTTGGGGACTAGTCCCAACTTCGCAGACTTC. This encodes CASSLGTSPNFADF.

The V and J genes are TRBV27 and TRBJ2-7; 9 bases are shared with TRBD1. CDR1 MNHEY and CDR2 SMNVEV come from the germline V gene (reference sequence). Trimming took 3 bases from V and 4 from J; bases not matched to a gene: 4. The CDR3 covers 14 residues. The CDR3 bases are TGTGCCAGCAGTTTCTTGGGACAGGGATACGAGCAGTACTTC. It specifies CASSFLGQGYEQYF.

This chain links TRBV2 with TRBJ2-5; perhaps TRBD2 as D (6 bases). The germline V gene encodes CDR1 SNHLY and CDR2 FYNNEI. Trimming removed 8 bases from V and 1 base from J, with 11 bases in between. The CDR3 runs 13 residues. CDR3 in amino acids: CASQRASQETQYF. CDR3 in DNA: TGTGCCAGCCAGCGGGCCTCCCAAGAGACCCAGTACTTC.

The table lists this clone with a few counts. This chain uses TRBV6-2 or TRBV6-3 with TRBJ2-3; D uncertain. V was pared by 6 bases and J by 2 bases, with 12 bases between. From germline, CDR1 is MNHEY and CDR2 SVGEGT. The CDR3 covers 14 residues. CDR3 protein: CASSLLSYTDTQYF. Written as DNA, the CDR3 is TGTGCCAGCAGCCTCCTCAGTTACACAGATACGCAGTATTTT.

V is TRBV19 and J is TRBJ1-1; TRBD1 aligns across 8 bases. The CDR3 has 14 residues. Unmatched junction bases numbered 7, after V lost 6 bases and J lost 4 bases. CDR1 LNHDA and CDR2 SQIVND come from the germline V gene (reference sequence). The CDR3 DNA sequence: TGTGCCAGTAGCCCTACAGGGGGGACCACTGAAGCTTTCTTT. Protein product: CASSPTGGTTEAFF.

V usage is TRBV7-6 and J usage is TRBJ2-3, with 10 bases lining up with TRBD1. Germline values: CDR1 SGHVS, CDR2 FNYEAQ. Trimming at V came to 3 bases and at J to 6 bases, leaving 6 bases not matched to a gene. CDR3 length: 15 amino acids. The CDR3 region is CASSFGDRGKDTQYF. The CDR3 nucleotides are TGTGCCAGCAGCTTTGGGGACAGGGGTAAGGATACGCAGTATTTT.

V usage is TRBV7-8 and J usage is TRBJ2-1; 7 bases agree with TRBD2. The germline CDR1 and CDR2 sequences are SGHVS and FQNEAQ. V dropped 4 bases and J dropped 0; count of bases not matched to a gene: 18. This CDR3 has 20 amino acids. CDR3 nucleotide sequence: TGTGCCAGCAGCTCACCTCAAGCGGGACGAACATTAAGCTCCTACAATGAGCAGTTCTTC. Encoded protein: CASSSPQAGRTLSSYNEQFF.

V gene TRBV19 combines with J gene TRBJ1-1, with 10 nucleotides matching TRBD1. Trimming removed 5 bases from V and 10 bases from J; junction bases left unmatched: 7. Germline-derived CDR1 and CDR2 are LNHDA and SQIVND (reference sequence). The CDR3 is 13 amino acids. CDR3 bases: TGTGCCAGTAGTCCGCGACAGGGGGCCGGAGCTTTCTTT. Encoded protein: CASSPRQGAGAFF. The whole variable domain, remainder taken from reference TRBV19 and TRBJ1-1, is DGGITQSPKYLFRKEGQNVTLSCEQNLNHDAMYWYRQDPGQGLRLIYYSQIVNDFQKGDIAEGYSVSREKKESFPLTVTSAQKNPTAFYLCASSPRQGAGAFFGQGTRLTVV.

CDR3: CASSVGWEGTGELFF. DNA for the CDR3: TGTGCCAGCAGCGTGGGATGGGAGGGCACCGGGGAGCTGTTTTTT. V and J are TRBV9 and TRBJ2-2; 7 bases are shared with TRBD2. J was trimmed by 4 bases and V by 2 bases; bases with no gene match: 5. Per the germline V gene, CDR1 is SGDLS and CDR2 is YYNGEE. The CDR3 totals 15 residues.

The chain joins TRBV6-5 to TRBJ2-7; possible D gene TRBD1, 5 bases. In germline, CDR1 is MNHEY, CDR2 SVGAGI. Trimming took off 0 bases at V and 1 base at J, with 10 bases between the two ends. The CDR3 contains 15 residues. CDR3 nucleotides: TGTGCCAGCAGTTACTCAAGGGGCCCTTCCTACGAGCAGTACTTC. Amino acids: CASSYSRGPSYEQYF.

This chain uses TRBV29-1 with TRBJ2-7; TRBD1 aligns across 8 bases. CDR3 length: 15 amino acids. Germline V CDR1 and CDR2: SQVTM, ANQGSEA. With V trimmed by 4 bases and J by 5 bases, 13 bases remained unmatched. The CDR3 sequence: CSVVFRQGAVDEQYF. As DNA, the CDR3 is TGCAGCGTTGTCTTTAGGCAGGGGGCAGTCGACGAGCAGTACTTC.

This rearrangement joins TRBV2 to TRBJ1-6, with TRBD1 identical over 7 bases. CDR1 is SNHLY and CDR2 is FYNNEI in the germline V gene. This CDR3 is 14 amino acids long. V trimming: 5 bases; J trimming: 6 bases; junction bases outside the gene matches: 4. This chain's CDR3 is CASSPGQSNSPLHF. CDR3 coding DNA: TGTGCCAGCAGTCCGGGACAGTCTAATTCACCCCTCCACTTT.

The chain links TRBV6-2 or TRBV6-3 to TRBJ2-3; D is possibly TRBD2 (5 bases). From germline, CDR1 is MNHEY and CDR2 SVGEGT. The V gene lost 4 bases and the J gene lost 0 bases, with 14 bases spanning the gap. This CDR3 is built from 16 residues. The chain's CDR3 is CASSSRKLGSTDTQYF. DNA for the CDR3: TGTGCCAGCAGTTCCCGCAAACTAGGGAGCACAGATACGCAGTATTTT.

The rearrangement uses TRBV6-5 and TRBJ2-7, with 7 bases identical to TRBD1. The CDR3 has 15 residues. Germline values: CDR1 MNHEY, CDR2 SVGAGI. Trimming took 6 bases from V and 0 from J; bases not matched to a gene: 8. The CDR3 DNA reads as TGTGCCAGCAGGACGGGACAGCCCCCCTCCTACGAGCAGTACTTC. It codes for CASRTGQPPSYEQYF.

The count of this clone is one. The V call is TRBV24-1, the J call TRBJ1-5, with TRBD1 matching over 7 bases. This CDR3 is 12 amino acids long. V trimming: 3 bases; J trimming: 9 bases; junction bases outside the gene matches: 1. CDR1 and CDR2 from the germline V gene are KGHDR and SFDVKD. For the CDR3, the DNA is TGTGCCACCAGTGATCGGGACAGGCCCCAGCATTTT. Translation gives CATSDRDRPQHF.

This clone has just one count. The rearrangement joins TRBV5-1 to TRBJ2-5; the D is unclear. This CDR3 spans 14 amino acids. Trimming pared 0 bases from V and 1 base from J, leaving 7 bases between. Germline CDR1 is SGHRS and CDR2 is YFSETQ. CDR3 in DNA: TGCGCCAGCAGCTTGGTTACCAGCCAAGAGACCCAGTACTTC. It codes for CASSLVTSQETQYF.

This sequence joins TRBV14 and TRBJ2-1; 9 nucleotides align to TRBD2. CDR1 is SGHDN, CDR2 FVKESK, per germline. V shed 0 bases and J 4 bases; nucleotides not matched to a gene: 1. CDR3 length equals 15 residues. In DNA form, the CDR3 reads TGTGCCAGCAGCCAAGAGGGACTAGCTTACAATGAGCAGTTCTTC. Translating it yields CASSQEGLAYNEQFF.

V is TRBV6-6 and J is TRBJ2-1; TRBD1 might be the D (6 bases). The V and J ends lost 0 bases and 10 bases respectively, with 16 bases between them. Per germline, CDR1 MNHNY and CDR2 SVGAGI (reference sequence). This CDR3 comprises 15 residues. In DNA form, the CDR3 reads TGTGCCAGCAGTTACTCGGGGCGACAGGCTATAGAGCAGTTCTTC. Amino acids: CASSYSGRQAIEQFF.

CDR3 sequence: CASSQDRDSPLHF. CDR3 bases: TGTGCCAGCAGCCAGGACAGGGATTCACCCCTCCACTTT. This chain connects TRBV6-5 to TRBJ1-6; TRBD1 agrees at 8 bases. Germline CDR1 and CDR2: MNHEY and SVGAGI. V shed 6 bases and J 8 bases; nucleotides not matched to a gene: 3. This CDR3 region has 13 residues.

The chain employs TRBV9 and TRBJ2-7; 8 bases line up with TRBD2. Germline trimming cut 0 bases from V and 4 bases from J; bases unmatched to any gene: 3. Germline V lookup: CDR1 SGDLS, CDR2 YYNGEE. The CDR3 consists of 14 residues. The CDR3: CASSVASGQYEQYF. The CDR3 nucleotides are TGTGCCAGCAGCGTAGCTAGCGGGCAGTACGAGCAGTACTTC.